The TCR beta chain under discussion was sequenced for a study of graft-versus-host responses after intestinal transplantation. Study summary: Recipients got multivisceral, liver-intestinal, or isolated intestinal transplants. The whole recipient group had anti-thymocyte globulin induction followed by tacrolimus and steroids for two to three years.

Regarding this clone: What it binds is not known.

The V gene lost 5 bases and the J gene lost 0 bases, with 9 bases spanning the gap. The CDR3 spans 14 residues. From germline, CDR1 is SGHVS and CDR2 FQNEAQ. Clones were read by immunoSEQ multiplex PCR, and TCRdb kept only the in-frame ones, dropping some. The sample includes some 86,000 clones, 91% of them seen just once. The specimen comprised unstimulated CD4+ T cells sorted from spleen or lymph node cells, sampled before intestinal transplant. This receptor was identified in a human donor who received an intestinal transplant. The rearrangement uses TRBV7-8 and TRBJ2-3; TRBD1 is a possible D gene (5 bases). CDR3 sequence reads: CASSQDRSTDTQYF. CDR3 bases: TGTGCCAGCAGCCAAGACAGAAGCACAGATACGCAGTATTTT.